This TCR beta chain was sequenced for a study of cytomegalovirus exposure and HLA in healthy donors. 60 Vbeta and 13 Jbeta primers were used in PCR. TCRdb's table, derived via immunoSEQ multiplex PCR, lists solely in-frame clones and lacks some. The table lists about 90,000 clones, approximately 79% of them singletons. Study-wide results and limits: A later analysis showed that HLA-associated TCR beta chains had undergone more clonal expansion than equally common others.

Germline assignment: CDR1 SGDLS and CDR2 YYNGEE. This CDR3 is 15 amino acids long. Trimming took 3 bases from V and 3 from J, leaving 16 bases between them. Notes on this clone: The target antigen is unknown.

This sequence joins TRBV9 and TRBJ2-7, with D perhaps matching TRBD2 (5 bases). This receptor was taken from a man aged 30-40 years in good health and CMV-seronegative. The specimen was PBMCs. The CDR3 nucleotides are TGTGCCAGCAGCGGCCAGGAGGCCACCTACTACGAGCAGTACTTC. Its translation is CASSGQEATYYEQYF. The complete variable domain, with remaining parts taken from reference TRBV9 and TRBJ2-7, reads DSGVTQTPKHLITATGQRVTLRCSPRSGDLSVYWYQQSLDQGLQFLIQYYNGEERAKGNILERFSAQQFPDLHSELNLSSLELGDSALYFCASSGQEATYYEQYFGPGTRLTVT.